This TCR beta chain was identified in a study of blood T cell repertoires in COVID-19. Study overall: Some COVID-19 samples were acute and others convalescent; all came from the United States, Italy and Spain.

Only in-frame clones appear in the TCRdb table, and some are missing; sequencing was by immunoSEQ multiplex PCR. Of tens of thousands of clones listed, less than 90% are singletons. After removal of 0 bases from V and 4 bases from J, the junction contained 2 bases not matched to a gene. Germline CDR1 reads SQVTM; CDR2 reads ANQGSEA. The CDR3 spans 14 residues. The chain is built from TRBV29-1 and TRBJ2-5; 10 nucleotides match TRBD1. This TCR was recovered from a man older than 75 in a cohort sampled during active COVID-19. Sequencing was done on a sample of peripheral blood. The CDR3 DNA reads TGCAGCGTTGAAGACCGGGACAGGGGAGAGACCCAGTACTTC. It yields the protein CSVEDRDRGETQYF.